This T cell receptor (beta chain) was documented in a study of shared clonotypes between healthy human individuals. Whole-study results and caveats: Generation probabilities of non-shared clonotypes were lower (relative to those shared by all four donors). Larger estimated richness was generally recorded for naive subsets relative to memory subsets.

Some clones are missing from TCRdb's copy, which holds only in-frame ones; the method was immunoSEQ multiplex PCR. The sample consists of about 670,000 clones, more than 70% of them appearing once. Points on this clone: What it binds is unknown.

This CDR3 region has 15 residues. Germline V gives CDR1 SGDLS, CDR2 YYNGEE. Trimming took 3 bases from V and 4 from J, leaving 15 bases between them. The chain employs TRBV9 and TRBJ2-3; possible D gene TRBD2, 6 bases. This receptor was taken from a woman under 40 in good health. Sample: memory CD4+ T cells sorted from blood. Subset denoted: CD45RA-negative fraction. The CDR3 loop reads CASSASDWRADTQYF. Written as DNA, the CDR3 is TGTGCCAGCAGCGCGAGCGACTGGAGGGCAGATACGCAGTATTTT.